This TCR beta chain appears in the sequencing data of a study of spatial heterogeneity in lung cancer. The wider study: Detection of beta-chain sequences consistently exceeded that of alpha-chain sequences.

TCRdb passed the 5' RACE reads through MiXCR, listing each CDR3 protein once. This table holds around 3,500 distinct CDR3 sequences, about a quarter found once. The time point is: sample taken at primary tumor resection. Sequencing was performed on whole RNA extracted from tumor and nontumor lung tissue, or from frozen PBMC, and the material was left unsorted. Study-level points and caveats: Tracking of tumor mutation counts was seen in expanded intratumoral alpha and beta TCR counts.

This CDR3 region has 16 residues. Trimming took off 5 bases at V and 7 bases at J, with 23 bases between the two ends. The germline CDR1 and CDR2 sequences are LGHNT and FRNRAP. To note about this clonotype: Its matching antigen is unknown. A library prepared for alpha chains yielded this beta chain as an off-target read; its size is of little meaning.

This chain uses TRBV12-5 with TRBJ2-5, with D perhaps matching TRBD2 (6 bases). The sample in question was lung tumor tissue, obtained at surgery. This sequence was found in a male donor with early-stage non-small cell lung cancer. Here the CDR3 reads CASGPLSKEGTATQYF. CDR3 sequence (DNA): TGTGCTAGTGGTCCACTGAGCAAGGAGGGGACTGCGACCCAGTACTTC. The full variable domain, its missing parts supplied by reference TRBV12-5 and TRBJ2-5, is DARVTQTPRHKVTEMGQEVTMRCQPILGHNTVFWYRQTMMQGLELLAYFRNRAPLDDSGMPKDRFSAEMPDATLATLKIQPSEPRDSAVYFCASGPLSKEGTATQYFGPGTRLLVL.